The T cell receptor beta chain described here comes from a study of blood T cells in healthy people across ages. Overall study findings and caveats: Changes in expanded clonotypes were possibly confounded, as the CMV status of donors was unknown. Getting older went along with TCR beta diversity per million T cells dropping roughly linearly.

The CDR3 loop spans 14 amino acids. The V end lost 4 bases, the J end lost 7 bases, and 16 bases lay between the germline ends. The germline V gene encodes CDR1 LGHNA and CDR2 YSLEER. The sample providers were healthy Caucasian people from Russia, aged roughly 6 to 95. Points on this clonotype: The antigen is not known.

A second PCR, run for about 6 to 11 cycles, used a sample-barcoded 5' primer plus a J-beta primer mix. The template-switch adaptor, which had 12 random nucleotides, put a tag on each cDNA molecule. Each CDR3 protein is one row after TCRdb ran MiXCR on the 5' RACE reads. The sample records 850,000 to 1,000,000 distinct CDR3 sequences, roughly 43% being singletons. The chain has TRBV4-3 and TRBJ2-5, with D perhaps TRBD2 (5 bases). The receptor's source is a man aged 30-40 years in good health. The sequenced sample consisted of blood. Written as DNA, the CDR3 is TGCGCCAGCAGCCCCCGGGGAGAGGTGGCGACCCAGTACTTC. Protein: CASSPRGEVATQYF.